This entry lists 32 T cell receptor beta chains sequenced from one sample in a study of shared clonotypes between healthy human individuals. Cells designated naive CD8 were CD45RO-negative and were positively selected for CCR7, with terminally differentiated effector memory CD45RA+ cells excluded. Profiling relied on immunoSEQ multiplex PCR, and the TCRdb table lists in-frame clones only, not all of them. The sample yields hundreds of thousands of clones, roughly 96% seen once. The specimen sequenced was naive CD8+ T cells sorted from blood. These receptors all come from a woman in her twenties or thirties in good health.

This clone was recorded only once. The V gene is TRBV19, the J gene TRBJ2-3, with D perhaps assigned TRBD1 or TRBD2 (6 bases each). V was cut by 4 bases and J by 0 bases, with 17 bases left in between. There are 17 residues in the CDR3. In germline, CDR1 is LNHDA, CDR2 SQIVND (reference sequence). The CDR3: CASSTPGGTPSTDTQYF. As DNA, the CDR3 is TGTGCCAGTAGTACCCCCGGGGGCACCCCCAGCACAGATACGCAGTATTTT. Using reference TRBV19 and TRBJ2-3 for the parts outside the CDR3, the full variable domain is DGGITQSPKYLFRKEGQNVTLSCEQNLNHDAMYWYRQDPGQGLRLIYYSQIVNDFQKGDIAEGYSVSREKKESFPLTVTSAQKNPTAFYLCASSTPGGTPSTDTQYFGPGTRLTVL.

This clone appeared once. The rearrangement joins TRBV12-5 to TRBJ1-2, with TRBD1 matching 8 bases. The V segment lost 1 base and the J segment 6 bases; nucleotides outside the gene matches: 4. Germline values: CDR1 LGHNT, CDR2 FRNRAP. The CDR3 has 14 residues. Written as DNA, the CDR3 is TGTGCTAGTGGTTTGGACATGACAGGGGATGGCTACACCTTC. As protein: CASGLDMTGDGYTF.

This clone was recorded only once. Other DNA sequences within the sample encode an identical CDR3. The chain combines TRBV19 with TRBJ1-5; D might be TRBD1 (6 bases). The germline V and J ends were trimmed by 2 bases and 3 bases, with 8 bases remaining between them. Germline V gene data show CDR1 as LNHDA and CDR2 as SQIVND (reference sequence). The CDR3 is 14 residues long. CDR3 sequence reads: CASSIRDNNQPQHF. CDR3 bases: TGTGCCAGTAGTATAAGGGACAACAATCAGCCCCAGCATTTT.

The V gene is TRBV28, the J gene TRBJ2-7, with a possible D match to TRBD2 (8 bases). This CDR3 is 14 amino acids long. Trimming left V 7 bases short and J 6 bases short, with 19 bases between. The V gene's germline CDR1 is MDHEN and CDR2 SYDVKM. The CDR3 nucleotides read TGTGCCAGCACCCAGGGGGGTAGCGGGACCGAGCAGTACTTC. Translating gives CASTQGGSGTEQYF.

J is TRBJ2-7 and V is TRBV19; 11 bases are a match to TRBD1. This CDR3 has 16 residues. CDR1 and CDR2 from the germline V gene are LNHDA and SQIVND (reference sequence). The V gene end was trimmed by 8 bases and the J gene end by 4 bases; junction bases not matched to a gene: 13. As DNA, the CDR3 is TGTGCCAGTTCCGGTTCCGTTGGACAGGGGGCTTACGAGCAGTACTTC. This translates into CASSGSVGQGAYEQYF.

The chain combines TRBV11-2 with TRBJ2-5; D is perhaps TRBD2 (7 bases). The closer fit of TRBJ2-7 to the DNA end suggests the J call may be wrong. This CDR3 is built from 15 residues. Germline V gene data show CDR1 as SGHAT and CDR2 as FQNNGV. DNA of the CDR3: TGTGCCAGCAGCCAAGGGGGGGACACCATCTACGAGCAGTACTTC. Its protein is CASSQGGDTIYEQYF.

V usage is TRBV7-2 and J usage is TRBJ2-7; perhaps TRBD1 as D (6 bases). Between the trimmed V and J ends, which lost 6 bases and 1 base, there was a span of 13 bases. The CDR3 has 14 amino acids. Germline V CDR1 and CDR2: SGHTA, FQGNSA. The CDR3 nucleotides are TGTGCCAGCAGTTTTACAGGGCCTTCCTACGAGCAGTACTTC. Translation gives CASSFTGPSYEQYF.

As for this clone: Other DNA sequences in this specimen translate into the identical CDR3. The rearrangement joins TRBV28 to TRBJ2-1; D unclear. Looked up from germline, CDR1 is MDHEN and CDR2 is SYDVKM. V lost 4 bases, J lost 5 bases, and 3 bases lay in between. This CDR3 has 11 amino acids. The CDR3 DNA sequence: TGTGCCAGCAGTTCAAACAATGAGCAGTTCTTC. As protein: CASSSNNEQFF. Drawing the rest from reference TRBV28 and TRBJ2-1, the complete variable domain is DVKVTQSSRYLVKRTGEKVFLECVQDMDHENMFWYRQDPGLGLRLIYFSYDVKMKEKGDIPEGYSVSREKKERFSLILESASTNQTSMYLCASSSNNEQFFGPGTRLTVL.

The V gene is TRBV19, the J gene TRBJ2-7, with unresolved D. Trimming pared 6 bases from V and 0 bases from J, leaving 12 bases between. The germline gives CDR1 LNHDA, CDR2 SQIVND (reference sequence). This CDR3 contains 14 residues. CDR3 protein: CASRPRTDSYEQYF. The DNA for the CDR3 is TGTGCCAGTAGACCCCGGACGGACTCCTACGAGCAGTACTTC.

This clone was counted between two and nine times. CDR3 bases: TGTGCCAGCAGTTTAGAGGACGAGAGCACAGATACGCAGTATTTT. Its protein product is CASSLEDESTDTQYF. The J gene is TRBJ2-3, the V gene TRBV28; D uncertain. V was shortened by 2 bases and J by 0 bases, with 9 bases between the two germline ends. Germline V gene lookup returns CDR1 MDHEN and CDR2 SYDVKM. This CDR3 has 15 residues.

The chain employs TRBV7-8 and TRBJ1-2, with 7 bases lining up with TRBD1. This CDR3 has 15 amino acids. CDR1 SGHVS and CDR2 FQNEAQ come from the germline V gene. With 2 bases clipped from V and 0 bases from J, the junction kept 3 bases outside the gene matches. CDR3: CASSLWTGANYGYTF. The CDR3 DNA sequence: TGTGCCAGCAGCTTATGGACAGGAGCTAACTATGGCTACACCTTC.

V and J are TRBV6-5 and TRBJ2-1; D unclear. Deletions cut 0 bases from V and 6 bases from J, with 9 bases between. Germline CDR1 and CDR2: MNHEY and SVGAGI. This CDR3 region has 14 residues. As DNA, the CDR3 is TGTGCCAGCAGTTACTCGGGCAGGATCAATGAGCAGTTCTTC. Its protein is CASSYSGRINEQFF.

This chain links TRBV25-1 with TRBJ1-3; D perhaps matches TRBD1 (6 bases). The CDR3 runs to 15 residues. Trimming shortened V by 5 bases and J by 2 bases, and 13 bases separated the two germline ends. The germline V gene encodes CDR1 MGHDK and CDR2 SYGVNS. In nucleotides, the CDR3 is TGTGCCAGCAGTCAATTGGAGGGGGCTGGAAACACCATATATTTT. It codes for CASSQLEGAGNTIYF.

V is TRBV7-9 and J is TRBJ2-7; no clear D. Germline V lookup: CDR1 SEHNR, CDR2 FQNEAQ (reference sequence). This CDR3 has 14 residues. Trimming took 3 bases from V and 0 from J, leaving 9 bases between them. The CDR3 DNA reads TGTGCCAGCAGCTTCCCAGAAAGCTCCTACGAGCAGTACTTC. Translation: CASSFPESSYEQYF.

The chain couples TRBV11-2 to TRBJ2-7, with 8 bases aligning to TRBD2. The CDR3 has 14 amino acids. V shed 4 bases, J shed 2 bases, and the junction held 4 bases outside the gene matches. Germline CDR1 SGHAT, CDR2 FQNNGV. The CDR3 sequence is CASSYTSGTYEQYF. DNA for the CDR3: TGTGCCAGCAGCTACACTAGCGGCACCTACGAGCAGTACTTC.

This chain connects TRBV7-6 to TRBJ2-2, with 9 bases fitting TRBD2. After removal of 1 base from V and 7 bases from J, the junction contained 10 bases not matched to a gene. The CDR3 runs 17 residues. Germline CDR1 SGHVS, CDR2 FNYEAQ. CDR3 loop: CASSLEVAGVRNGELFF. CDR3 in DNA: TGTGCCAGCAGCTTAGAGGTAGCGGGAGTAAGAAACGGGGAGCTGTTTTTT.

This clone was seen a few times. The chain couples TRBV28 to TRBJ1-5, with D unclear. The CDR3 totals 14 residues. Germline CDR1 MDHEN, CDR2 SYDVKM. V lost 6 bases and J lost 7, with 16 bases in between. The CDR3 loop reads CASSPHGVRQPQHF. CDR3 in DNA: TGTGCCAGCAGCCCCCACGGGGTTCGGCAGCCCCAGCATTTT.

The chain uses TRBV28 and TRBJ1-5; D might be TRBD1 (6 bases). From germline, CDR1 is MDHEN and CDR2 SYDVKM. CDR3 length: 13 residues. V shed 7 bases and J shed 4 bases, with 11 bases lying between them. CDR3 protein: CASMRQGNQPQHF. The CDR3 DNA follows: TGTGCCAGCATGAGGCAGGGGAATCAGCCCCAGCATTTT.

This clone was counted a single time. As DNA, the CDR3 is TGCGCCAGCAGCCAGCCGACGGCCCACCGTGGCACAGATACGCAGTATTTT. It codes for CASSQPTAHRGTDTQYF. The chain uses TRBV4-1 and TRBJ2-3; no clear D. Germline values: CDR1 MGHRA, CDR2 YSYEKL. V lost 3 bases and J 1 base, leaving 17 bases between the germline ends. The CDR3 runs 17 residues.

V and J are TRBV28 and TRBJ2-3; D may be TRBD2 (5 bases). V shed 4 bases and J shed 2 bases, with 16 bases lying between them. Germline lookup yields CDR1 MDHEN and CDR2 SYDVKM. The length of the CDR3 is 16 residues. CDR3 residues: CASSYLATGDTDTQYF. The CDR3, as DNA: TGTGCCAGCAGTTACCTGGCGACCGGGGACACAGATACGCAGTATTTT. Filled out from reference TRBV28 and TRBJ2-3, the complete variable domain reads DVKVTQSSRYLVKRTGEKVFLECVQDMDHENMFWYRQDPGLGLRLIYFSYDVKMKEKGDIPEGYSVSREKKERFSLILESASTNQTSMYLCASSYLATGDTDTQYFGPGTRLTVL.

This clone was counted a single time. The same CDR3 arises from other DNA sequences in this sample as well. The rearrangement joins TRBV27 to TRBJ1-3; D is perhaps TRBD1 (5 bases). The germline gives CDR1 MNHEY, CDR2 SMNVEV (reference sequence). This CDR3 has 14 amino acids. The germline V and J ends were trimmed by 5 bases and 1 base, with 9 bases remaining between them. CDR3 loop: CASSPGTSGNTIYF. CDR3 bases: TGTGCCAGCAGTCCCGGGACTTCTGGAAACACCATATATTTT.

The rearrangement joins TRBV5-5 to TRBJ2-1; D is possibly TRBD1 or TRBD2 (5 bases each). V was shortened by 1 base and J by 2 bases, with 13 bases between the two germline ends. In germline, CDR1 is SGHKS, CDR2 YYEKEE (reference sequence). CDR3 length equals 16 residues. The CDR3 region is CASSLSGETAYNEQFF. The CDR3, as DNA: TGTGCCAGCAGCTTGAGTGGGGAGACAGCCTACAATGAGCAGTTCTTC.

The V and J genes are TRBV27 and TRBJ2-6; perhaps TRBD2 as D (7 bases). The CDR3 has 18 residues. V dropped 3 bases and J dropped 3 bases, with 18 bases sitting between them. Germline V CDR1 and CDR2: MNHEY, SMNVEV (reference sequence). The CDR3 region has the DNA TGTGCCAGCAGTTTGTGGGAGGGGGTTCTTAGTGGGGCCAACGTCCTGACTTTC. Amino acid sequence: CASSLWEGVLSGANVLTF.

The chain combines TRBV11-2 with TRBJ2-7, with D possibly matching TRBD2 (6 bases). Trimming took 5 bases from V and 3 from J, leaving 14 bases between them. The CDR3 totals 14 residues. Germline values: CDR1 SGHAT, CDR2 FQNNGV. CDR3 DNA sequence: TGTGCCAGCAGCCCGGAGGGCGGAAGCTACGAGCAGTACTTC. It specifies CASSPEGGSYEQYF.

V usage is TRBV27 and J usage is TRBJ2-5, with a weak D call TRBD2 (6 bases). The better agreement between TRBJ2-7 and the DNA end casts doubt on the J call. The CDR3 loop spans 14 amino acids. Germline V gene sequence: CDR1 MNHEY, CDR2 SMNVEV (reference sequence). The CDR3 DNA reads TGTGCCGCACGGCCGTTGGGGGGCTCCTACGAGCAGTACTTC. It translates to CAARPLGGSYEQYF.

The rearrangement joins TRBV6-5 to TRBJ2-3; a weak D match, TRBD2 (6 bases). CDR1 and CDR2 (germline): MNHEY, SVGAGI. Trimming shortened V by 4 bases and J by 2 bases, and 7 bases separated the two germline ends. The CDR3 is 13 residues long. CDR3 sequence: CASSWGVTDTQYF. In DNA form, the CDR3 reads TGTGCCAGCAGTTGGGGGGTCACAGATACGCAGTATTTT.

In its sample, this clone was seen once. V is TRBV4-1 and J is TRBJ2-7, with 7 nucleotides matching TRBD1. The germline gives CDR1 MGHRA, CDR2 YSYEKL. V lost 4 bases to trimming and J lost 2 bases; unmatched junction nucleotides: 5. The CDR3 runs 14 residues. CDR3 bases: TGCGCCAGCAGCCCCGGGACAGAGGCCTACGAGCAGTACTTC. It yields the protein CASSPGTEAYEQYF.

CDR3 nucleotides: TGTGCCAGCAGCCAAGTACTAGCCGGGAGGTTGTACGAGCAGTACTTC. Encoded protein: CASSQVLAGRLYEQYF. This rearrangement joins TRBV14 to TRBJ2-7, with 7 bases identical to TRBD2. The CDR3 totals 16 residues. CDR1 SGHDN and CDR2 FVKESK come from the germline V gene. V was pared by 1 base and J by 4 bases, with 10 bases of the junction left unmatched.

The chain combines TRBV28 with TRBJ1-5, with 7 bases fitting TRBD1. The CDR3 runs to 14 residues. Germline loops: CDR1 MDHEN, CDR2 SYDVKM. Trimming cost V 3 bases and J 5 bases; bases outside gene matches: 4. The CDR3 loop reads CASSFGQVDQPQHF. The CDR3 DNA reads TGTGCCAGCAGTTTCGGACAGGTCGATCAGCCCCAGCATTTT.

The chain recombines TRBV29-1 with TRBJ2-7, with 11 bases lining up with TRBD2. This CDR3 region has 15 residues. Germline V gene lookup returns CDR1 SQVTM and CDR2 ANQGSEA. Trimming took 5 bases from V and 1 from J; bases not matched to a gene: 7. CDR3 sequence reads: CSVYGLAGTSYEQYF. The CDR3 DNA sequence: TGCAGCGTTTACGGACTAGCGGGTACATCCTACGAGCAGTACTTC.

The chain carries TRBV4-1 and TRBJ1-2; a weak D match, TRBD1 (6 bases). This CDR3 contains 17 residues. Germline V gene lookup returns CDR1 MGHRA and CDR2 YSYEKL. Trimming removed 0 bases from V and 4 bases from J, with 18 bases in between. CDR3 loop: CASSQDWEDSFLYGYTF. Written as DNA, the CDR3 is TGCGCCAGCAGCCAAGATTGGGAGGACAGTTTTCTCTATGGCTACACCTTC.

The chain uses TRBV27 and TRBJ2-1; possibly TRBD1 for D (5 bases). CDR1 is MNHEY, CDR2 SMNVEV, per germline (reference sequence). CDR3 length equals 15 residues. Trimming removed 2 bases at V and 1 base at J, with 9 bases between. In nucleotides, the CDR3 is TGTGCCAGCAGTTTAGCCCAGGGTTCCTACAATGAGCAGTTCTTC. It yields the protein CASSLAQGSYNEQFF.